This section outlines one T cell receptor (beta chain) sequence together with its context. The data originate from a study of blood T cell repertoires in COVID-19. The wider study: Samples came from the United States, Italy and Spain, spanning acute and convalescent COVID-19. Nucleic acid was either cDNA or gDNA, and it came from T cells, B-cell-depleted T cells, or PBMCs.

This table comes from immunoSEQ multiplex PCR, and its TCRdb copy is limited to in-frame clones, with some not included. The sample holds about 220,000 clones; 65% to 85% are singletons and the top ten take more than 2%. The germline CDR1 and CDR2 sequences are LNHNV and YYDKDF (reference sequence). The V gene lost 0 bases and the J gene lost 2 bases, with 16 bases spanning the gap. The CDR3 loop spans 17 amino acids. The clonotype comes from a woman aged 55-70 years with acute or convalescent COVID-19. The V and J genes are TRBV15 and TRBJ1-2; D unclear. Sequencing used peripheral blood. In DNA form, the CDR3 reads TGTGCCACCAGCAGAGATGCACAGTCGAACACAAACTATGGCTACACCTTC. Amino acids: CATSRDAQSNTNYGYTF.